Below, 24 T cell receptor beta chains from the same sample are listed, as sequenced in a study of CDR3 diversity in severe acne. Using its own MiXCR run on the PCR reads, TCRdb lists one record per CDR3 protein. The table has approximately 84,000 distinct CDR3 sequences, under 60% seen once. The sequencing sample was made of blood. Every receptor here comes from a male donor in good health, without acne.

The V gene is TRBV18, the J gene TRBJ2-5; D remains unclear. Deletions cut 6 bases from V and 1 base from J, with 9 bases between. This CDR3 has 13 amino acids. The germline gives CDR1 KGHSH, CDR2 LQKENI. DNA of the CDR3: TGTGCCAGCTCCCAGTCGGGCCAAGAGACCCAGTACTTC. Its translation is CASSQSGQETQYF.

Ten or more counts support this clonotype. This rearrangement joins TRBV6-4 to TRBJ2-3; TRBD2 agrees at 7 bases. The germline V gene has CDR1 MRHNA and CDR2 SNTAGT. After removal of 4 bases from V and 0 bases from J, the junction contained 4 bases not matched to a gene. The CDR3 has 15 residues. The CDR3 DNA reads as TGTGCCAGCAGTGTCGGCGGGGGTAGCACAGATACGCAGTATTTT. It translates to CASSVGGGSTDTQYF.

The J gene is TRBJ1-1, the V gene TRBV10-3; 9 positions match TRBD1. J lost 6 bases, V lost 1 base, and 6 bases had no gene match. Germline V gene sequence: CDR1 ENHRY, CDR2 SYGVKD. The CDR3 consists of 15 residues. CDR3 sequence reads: CAISELGQGGPEAFF. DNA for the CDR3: TGTGCCATCAGTGAGTTGGGACAGGGAGGACCTGAAGCTTTCTTT.

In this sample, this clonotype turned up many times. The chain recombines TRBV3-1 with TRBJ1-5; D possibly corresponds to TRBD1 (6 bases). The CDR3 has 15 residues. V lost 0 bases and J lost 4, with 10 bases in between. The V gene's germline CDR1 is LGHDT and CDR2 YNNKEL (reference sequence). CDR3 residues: CASSQDHRANQPQHF. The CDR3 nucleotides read TGTGCCAGCAGCCAAGATCACAGGGCGAATCAGCCCCAGCATTTT. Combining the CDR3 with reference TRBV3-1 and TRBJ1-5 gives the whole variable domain DTAVSQTPKYLVTQMGNDKSIKCEQNLGHDTMYWYKQDSKKFLKIMFSYNNKELIINETVPNRFSPKSPDKAHLNLHINSLELGDSAVYFCASSQDHRANQPQHFGDGTRLSIL.

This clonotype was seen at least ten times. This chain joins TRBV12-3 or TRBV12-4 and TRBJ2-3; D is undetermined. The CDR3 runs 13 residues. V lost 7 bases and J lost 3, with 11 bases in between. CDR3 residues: CASTLVTTDTQYF. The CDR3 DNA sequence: TGTGCCAGCACTTTGGTGACAACAGATACGCAGTATTTT.

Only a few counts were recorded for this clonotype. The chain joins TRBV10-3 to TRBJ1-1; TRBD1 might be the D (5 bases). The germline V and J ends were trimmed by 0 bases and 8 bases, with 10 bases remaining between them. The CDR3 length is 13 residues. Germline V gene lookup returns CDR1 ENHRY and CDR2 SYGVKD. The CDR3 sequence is CAISESGREEAFF. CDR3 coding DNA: TGTGCCATCAGTGAGTCGGGCAGGGAAGAAGCTTTCTTT.

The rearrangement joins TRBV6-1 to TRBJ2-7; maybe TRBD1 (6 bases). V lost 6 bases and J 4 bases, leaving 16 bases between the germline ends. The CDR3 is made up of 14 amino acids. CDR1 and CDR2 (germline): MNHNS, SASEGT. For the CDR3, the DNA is TGTGCCAGCAGACCTCGGGACAAAGGTTACGAGCAGTACTTC. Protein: CASRPRDKGYEQYF.

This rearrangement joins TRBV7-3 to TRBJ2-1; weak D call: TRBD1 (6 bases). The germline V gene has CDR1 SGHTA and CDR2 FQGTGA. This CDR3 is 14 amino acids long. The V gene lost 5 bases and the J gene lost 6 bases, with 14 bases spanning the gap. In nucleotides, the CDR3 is TGTGCCAGCAGCGAACGGGACAAACGCAATGAGCAGTTCTTC. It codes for CASSERDKRNEQFF.

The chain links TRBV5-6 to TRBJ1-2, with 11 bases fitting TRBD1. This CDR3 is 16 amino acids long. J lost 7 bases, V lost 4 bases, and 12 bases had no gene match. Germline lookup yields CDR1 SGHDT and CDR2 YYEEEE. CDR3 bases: TGTGCCAGCAGCCACACCGGGACAGGGGGTAGTAGTGGCTACACCTTC. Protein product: CASSHTGTGGSSGYTF.

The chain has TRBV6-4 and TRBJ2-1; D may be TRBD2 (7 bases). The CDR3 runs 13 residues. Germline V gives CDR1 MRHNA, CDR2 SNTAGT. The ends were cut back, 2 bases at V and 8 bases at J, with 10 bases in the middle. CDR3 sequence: CASSDGGGDEQFF. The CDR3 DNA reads TGTGCCAGCAGTGACGGGGGGGGCGATGAGCAGTTCTTC.

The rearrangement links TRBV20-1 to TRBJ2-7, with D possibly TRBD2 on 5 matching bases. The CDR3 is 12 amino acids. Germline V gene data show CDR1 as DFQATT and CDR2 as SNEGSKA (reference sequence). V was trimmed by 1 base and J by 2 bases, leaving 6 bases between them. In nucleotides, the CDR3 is TGCAGTGCTAGAGCCGGGACCTACGAGCAGTACTTC. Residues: CSARAGTYEQYF.

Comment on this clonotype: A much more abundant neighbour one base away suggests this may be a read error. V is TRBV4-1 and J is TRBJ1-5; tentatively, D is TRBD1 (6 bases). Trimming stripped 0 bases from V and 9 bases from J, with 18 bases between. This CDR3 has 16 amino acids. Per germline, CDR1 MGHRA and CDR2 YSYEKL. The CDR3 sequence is CASSQDSGDPLPPQHF. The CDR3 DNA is TGCGCCAGCAGCCAAGATTCAGGGGACCCTCTTCCGCCCCAGCATTTT.

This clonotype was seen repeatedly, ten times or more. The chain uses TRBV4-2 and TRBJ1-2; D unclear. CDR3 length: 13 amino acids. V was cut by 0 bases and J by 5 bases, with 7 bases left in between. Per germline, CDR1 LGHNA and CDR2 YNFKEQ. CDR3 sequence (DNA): TGTGCCAGCAGCCAAGATTCGATTTATGGCTACACCTTC. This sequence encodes CASSQDSIYGYTF.

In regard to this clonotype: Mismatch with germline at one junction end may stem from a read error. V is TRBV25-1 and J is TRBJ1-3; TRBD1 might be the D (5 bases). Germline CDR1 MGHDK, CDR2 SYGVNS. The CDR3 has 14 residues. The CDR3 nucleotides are TGTGCCGGCAGCCAGGGAGGCTCTGGAAACACCATATATTTT. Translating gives CAGSQGGSGNTIYF.

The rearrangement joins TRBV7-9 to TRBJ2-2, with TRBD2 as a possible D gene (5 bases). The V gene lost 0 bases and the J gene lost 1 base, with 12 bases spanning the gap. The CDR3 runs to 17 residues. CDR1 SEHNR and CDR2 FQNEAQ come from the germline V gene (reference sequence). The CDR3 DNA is TGTGCCAGCAGCTTAGCGGTGGGAGCGGAGAACACCGGGGAGCTGTTTTTT. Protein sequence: CASSLAVGAENTGELFF.

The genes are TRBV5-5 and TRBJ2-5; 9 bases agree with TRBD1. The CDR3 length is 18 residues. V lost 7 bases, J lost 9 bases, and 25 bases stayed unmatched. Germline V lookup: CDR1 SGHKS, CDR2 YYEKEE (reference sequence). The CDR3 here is CASSDVGTGYRGNQPQYF. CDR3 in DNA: TGTGCCAGCTCCGACGTTGGGACAGGGTATCGGGGCAATCAGCCCCAGTACTTC.

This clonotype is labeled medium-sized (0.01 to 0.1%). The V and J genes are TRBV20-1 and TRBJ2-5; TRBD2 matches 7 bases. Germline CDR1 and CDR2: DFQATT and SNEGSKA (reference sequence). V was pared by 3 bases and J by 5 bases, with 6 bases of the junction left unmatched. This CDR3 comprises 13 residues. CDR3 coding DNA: TGCAGTGCTAGGGGAGGGAGTCTGGAGACCCAGTACTTC. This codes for CSARGGSLETQYF.

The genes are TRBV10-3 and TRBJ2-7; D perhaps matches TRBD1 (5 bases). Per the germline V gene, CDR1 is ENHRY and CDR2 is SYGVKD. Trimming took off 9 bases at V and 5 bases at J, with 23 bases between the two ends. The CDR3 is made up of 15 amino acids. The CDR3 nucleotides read TGTGCCATTAGAAAAGGGGCTTGGTCCGTGGACGAGCAGTACTTC. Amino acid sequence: CAIRKGAWSVDEQYF.

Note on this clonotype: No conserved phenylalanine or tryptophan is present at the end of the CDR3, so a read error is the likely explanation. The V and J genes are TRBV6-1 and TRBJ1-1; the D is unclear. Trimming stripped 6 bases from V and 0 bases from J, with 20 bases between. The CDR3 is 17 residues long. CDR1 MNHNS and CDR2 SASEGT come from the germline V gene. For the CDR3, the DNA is TGTGCCAGCAGCCCCCCCTCGGGGTTAGGGATGAACACTGAAGCTTTCCTT. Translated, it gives CASSPPSGLGMNTEAFL.

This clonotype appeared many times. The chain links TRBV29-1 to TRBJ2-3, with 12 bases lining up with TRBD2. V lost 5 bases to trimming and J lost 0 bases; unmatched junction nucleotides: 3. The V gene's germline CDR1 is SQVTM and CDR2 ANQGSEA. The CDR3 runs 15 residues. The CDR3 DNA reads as TGCAGCGTTACTAGCGGGGGGATTAGCACAGATACGCAGTATTTT. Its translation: CSVTSGGISTDTQYF.

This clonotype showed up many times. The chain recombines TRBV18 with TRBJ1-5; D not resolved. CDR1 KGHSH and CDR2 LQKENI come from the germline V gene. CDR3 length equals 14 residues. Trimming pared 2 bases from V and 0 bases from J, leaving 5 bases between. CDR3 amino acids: CASSPIRSNQPQHF. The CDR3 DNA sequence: TGTGCCAGCTCACCAATCCGTAGCAATCAGCCCCAGCATTTT.

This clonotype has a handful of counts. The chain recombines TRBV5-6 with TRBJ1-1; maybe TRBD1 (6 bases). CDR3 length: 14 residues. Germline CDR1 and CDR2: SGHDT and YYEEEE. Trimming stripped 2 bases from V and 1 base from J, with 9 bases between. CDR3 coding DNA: TGTGCCAGCAGCTTTGCACAGGGGAACACTGAAGCTTTCTTT. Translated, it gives CASSFAQGNTEAFF.

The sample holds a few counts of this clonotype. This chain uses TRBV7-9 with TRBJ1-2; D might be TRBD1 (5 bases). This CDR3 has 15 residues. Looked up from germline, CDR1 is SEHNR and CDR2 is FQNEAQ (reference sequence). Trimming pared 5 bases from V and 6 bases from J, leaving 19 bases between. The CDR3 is CASSMMTPGRNGYTF. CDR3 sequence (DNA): TGTGCCAGCAGCATGATGACACCGGGGCGGAATGGCTACACCTTC.

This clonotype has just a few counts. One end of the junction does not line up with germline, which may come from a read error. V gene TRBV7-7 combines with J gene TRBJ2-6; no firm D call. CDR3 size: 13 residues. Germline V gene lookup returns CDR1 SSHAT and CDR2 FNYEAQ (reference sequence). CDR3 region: CASSLRGANVLTF. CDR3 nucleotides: TGTGCTAGCAGCTTACGGGGGGCCAACGTCCTGACTTTC.